Shown below are 26 T cell receptor beta chains from a single sample sequenced in a study of T cells in women clearing cervical HPV infection. This table comes from immunoSEQ multiplex PCR, and its TCRdb copy is limited to in-frame clones, with some not included. The sample spans fewer than 40,000 clones; the ten largest clones claim nearly 7%. The specimen sequenced was blood buffy coat. The receptor set was obtained from a woman aged 18 to 75 with a cervical HPV16 infection that either progressed to CIN3+ or cleared (not recorded which).

Details on this clone: The CDR3 end is not reached by the read, which stops 3 residues before it; the germline J gene fills it in. This chain connects TRBV30 to TRBJ2-4; possible D gene TRBD1, 6 bases. CDR1 is GTSNPN and CDR2 is SVGIG in the germline V gene (reference sequence). CDR3 size: 15 residues. The covered CDR3 bases are TGTGCCTGGAACGCCGATTGGGGGCAAGGCTATGGT. Encoded protein: CAWNADWGQGYG. The whole CDR3 sequence reads CAWNADWGQGYGQYF. Full variable domain (missing parts from reference TRBV30 and TRBJ2-4): SQTIHQWPATLVQPVGSPLSLECTVEGTSNPNLYWYRQAAGRGLQLLFYSVGIGQISSEVPQNLSASRPQDRQFILSSKKLLLSDSGFYLCAWNADWGQGYGQYFGAGTRLSVL.

As to this clone: The CDR3 end lies 3 residues beyond the end of the read and is filled in from the germline J gene. The chain carries TRBV7-3 and TRBJ2-7; 7 positions match TRBD2. This CDR3 region has 16 residues. Germline loops: CDR1 SGHTA, CDR2 FQGTGA. With V trimmed by 2 bases and J by 6 bases, 13 bases remained unmatched. The CDR3 sequence: CASSLLGGVRAGEQYF. Partial CDR3 DNA: TGTGCCAGCAGCTTATTGGGAGGGGTCCGGGCCGGCGAG. Looking up the rest from reference TRBV7-3 and TRBJ2-7 gives the full variable domain: GAGVSQTPSNKVTEKGKYVELRCDPISGHTALYWYRQSLGQGPEFLIYFQGTGAADDSGLPNDRFFAVRPEGSVSTLKIQRTERGDSAVYLCASSLLGGVRAGEQYFGPGTRLTVT.

Remarks on this clone: The missing CDR3 end, 3 residues past where the read stops, is filled in from the germline J gene. The chain is built from TRBV5-1 and TRBJ2-7, with 7 bases identical to TRBD1. CDR1 and CDR2 from the germline V gene are SGHRS and YFSETQ. CDR3 length: 15 amino acids. The ends lost 2 bases at V and 1 base at J; junction bases unmatched: 6. CDR3 DNA, as far as it was read: TGCGCCAGCAGCTTTACAGGGGTGAGTTCCTACGAG. Protein sequence: CASSFTGVSSYE. Given in full, the CDR3 is CASSFTGVSSYEQYF. The full variable domain, completed using reference TRBV5-1 and TRBJ2-7, is KAGVTQTPRYLIKTRGQQVTLSCSPISGHRSVSWYQQTPGQGLQFLFEYFSETQRNKGNFPGRFSGRQFSNSRSEMNVSTLELGDSALYLCASSFTGVSSYEQYFGPGTRLTVT.

In the case of this clone: The read stops 3 residues short of the end of the CDR3; the missing end is completed from the germline J gene. The chain couples TRBV4-2 to TRBJ2-2; tentatively, D is TRBD2 (6 bases). Germline lookup yields CDR1 LGHNA and CDR2 YNFKEQ. The CDR3 sequence is 17 residues long. With 4 bases removed from V and 0 bases from J, the gap between germline ends came to 15 bases. CDR3 sequence reads: CASSRSGTGANTGELFF. The sequenced CDR3 bases are TGTGCCAGCAGCCGATCAGGGACGGGGGCGAACACCGGGGAG.

Of note for this clone: The read comes to an end 3 residues before the CDR3 does, leaving the germline J gene to fill in the end. The chain combines TRBV7-2 with TRBJ2-2; possible D gene TRBD2, 7 bases. The CDR3 consists of 14 residues. Per germline, CDR1 SGHTA and CDR2 FQGNSA. CDR3 amino acids: CASSLQGTNSPLFF. The DNA read from the CDR3 is TGTGCCAGCAGCTTACAGGGGACTAATTCACCG.

On this clone: Coverage ceases 3 residues before the CDR3 finishes, and the germline J gene fills in the end. This chain connects TRBV7-3 to TRBJ1-2; 10 positions match TRBD1. The germline CDR1 and CDR2 sequences are SGHTA and FQGTGA. The CDR3 runs 15 residues. CDR3 amino acids: CASSTRQGASSDYTF. Incomplete CDR3 DNA: TGTGCCAGCAGCACCAGACAGGGGGCGTCCAGTGAC.

About this clone itself: The CDR3 end lies 3 residues beyond the end of the read and is filled in from the germline J gene. This rearrangement joins TRBV19 to TRBJ2-1, with 9 bases that match TRBD2. The CDR3 extends over 16 amino acids. Germline assignment: CDR1 LNHDA and CDR2 SQIVND (reference sequence). After removal of 3 bases from V and 7 bases from J, the junction contained 10 bases not matched to a gene. The sequenced CDR3 bases are TGTGCCAGTAGTATGCTTGGCGGGGGGGCGCAAAATGAG. Translated, it gives CASSMLGGGAQNE. In full, the CDR3 reads CASSMLGGGAQNEQFF.

Regarding this clone: The read falls 3 residues short of the CDR3 end, and the missing part is taken from the germline J gene. V gene TRBV7-6 combines with J gene TRBJ1-1; tentative D call: TRBD1 (6 bases). The germline CDR1 and CDR2 sequences are SGHVS and FNYEAQ. V was trimmed by 0 bases and J by 5 bases, leaving 10 bases between them. The CDR3 has 14 amino acids. CDR3 bases read: TGTGCCAGCAGCTTAGCCACCCAGGGGACTGAA. Translating gives CASSLATQGTE. The whole CDR3 protein is CASSLATQGTEAFF.

CDR3 amino acids: CASSLTGGVDDYTF. The DNA read from the CDR3 is TGTGCCAGCAGCTTAACAGGGGGAGTCGACGAC. The chain employs TRBV7-9 and TRBJ1-2; TRBD1 matches 8 bases. Read data end 3 residues before the CDR3 end; the end is taken from the germline J gene. The CDR3 consists of 14 residues. The germline V gene encodes CDR1 SEHNR and CDR2 FQNEAQ (reference sequence).

For this clone: The read ends 3 residues shy of where the CDR3 ends; the end is completed using the germline J gene. The chain carries TRBV30 and TRBJ2-2; D gene ambiguous. Germline lookup yields CDR1 GTSNPN and CDR2 SVGIG (reference sequence). The CDR3 contains 12 residues. CDR3 in amino acids: CAWNRHNSPLFF. The DNA read from the CDR3 is TGTGCCTGGAACAGACATAATTCACCG.

Partial CDR3 DNA: TGTGCCAGCAGTTTCCGACTTAACACCGGGGAG. Encoded protein: CASSFRLNTGE. The CDR3 as a whole reads CASSFRLNTGELFF. The chain recombines TRBV12-3 or TRBV12-4 with TRBJ2-2, with unresolved D. The sequenced fragment ends 3 residues before the CDR3 boundary, so the rest is inferred from the germline J gene. V lost 3 bases, J lost 2 bases, and 7 bases lay in between. The CDR3 is made up of 14 amino acids.

Of note for this clone: The read falls 3 residues short of the CDR3 end, and the missing part is taken from the germline J gene. V and J are TRBV18 and TRBJ2-1; possible D gene TRBD1, 5 bases. Germline V gives CDR1 KGHSH, CDR2 LQKENI. Trimming shortened V by 0 bases and J by 9 bases, and 9 bases separated the two germline ends. CDR3 size: 13 residues. CDR3 DNA, as far as it was read: TGTGCCAGCTCACCACCGGGGCGCCCTGAG. Its protein is CASSPPGRPE. The CDR3 in its entirety is CASSPPGRPEQFF.

Regarding this clone: The CDR3 is cut off 3 residues early in the read; its end comes from the germline J gene. V is TRBV5-6 and J is TRBJ1-2; D may be TRBD1 (5 bases). Germline V gene data show CDR1 as SGHDT and CDR2 as YYEEEE. CDR3 size: 15 residues. Incomplete CDR3 DNA: TGTGCCAGCAGCTCCGCTATTGGGAGGACGGGGGAC. Translating it yields CASSSAIGRTGD. The whole CDR3 sequence reads CASSSAIGRTGDYTF.

Note on this clone: The read is 3 residues too short to cover the CDR3 end, so that end is filled in from the germline J gene. The rearrangement joins TRBV30 to TRBJ1-2; tentatively, D is TRBD1 (5 bases). Per germline, CDR1 GTSNPN and CDR2 SVGIG (reference sequence). The CDR3 has 16 amino acids. This chain's CDR3 is CAWSGLAGLSYNDYTF. CDR3 bases read: TGTGCCTGGAGTGGACTAGCGGGGCTCTCCTACAATGAC.

Turning to this clone: The CDR3 end falls 3 residues outside the read, so it is completed with the germline J gene. V gene TRBV19 combines with J gene TRBJ1-2; D unresolved. Germline CDR1 and CDR2: LNHDA and SQIVND (reference sequence). CDR3 size: 14 residues. Trimming stripped 5 bases from V and 3 bases from J, with 13 bases between. The CDR3 spells CASSVSLRYYGYTF. The CDR3 DNA, read in part, is TGTGCCAGTAGTGTCTCTCTGAGGTACTATGGC.

With respect to this clone: From the germline J gene comes the end of the CDR3, since the read stops 3 residues before it. This rearrangement joins TRBV19 to TRBJ2-2, with a possible D match to TRBD1 (6 bases). The CDR3 extends over 14 amino acids. V was pared by 3 bases and J by 4 bases, with 9 bases between. The germline V gene has CDR1 LNHDA and CDR2 SQIVND (reference sequence). The covered CDR3 bases are TGTGCCAGTAGTATTCAGGGGTCCACCGGGGAG. It yields the protein CASSIQGSTGE. The entire CDR3 is CASSIQGSTGELFF.

In regard to this clone: The observed sequence ends 3 residues before the CDR3 terminus, with the missing tail filled in from the germline J gene. The chain combines TRBV7-8 with TRBJ2-5; weak D call: TRBD1 (6 bases). This CDR3 has 15 residues. Per the germline V gene, CDR1 is SGHVS and CDR2 is FQNEAQ. The V end was cut by 1 base, the J end by 7 bases, with 16 bases between. Partial CDR3 DNA: TGTGCCAGCAGCTTAGGCCAGGGGTCTGGAGGGACC. It specifies CASSLGQGSGGT. From start to end, the CDR3 is CASSLGQGSGGTQYF.

On this clone: Read data end 3 residues before the CDR3 end; the end is taken from the germline J gene. The chain has TRBV6-1 and TRBJ2-3, with 7 positions matching TRBD2. CDR1 and CDR2 (germline): MNHNS, SASEGT. V lost 3 bases, J lost 2 bases, and 8 bases stayed unmatched. This CDR3 spans 16 amino acids. The CDR3 is CASSEAPRGYTDTQYF. The covered CDR3 bases are TGTGCCAGCAGTGAGGCACCGCGGGGGTACACAGATACG.

To note about this clone: The read stops 3 residues short of the end of the CDR3; the missing end is completed from the germline J gene. The V call is TRBV10-2, the J call TRBJ2-2; D unresolved. Germline-derived CDR1 and CDR2 are WSHSY and SAAADI. The CDR3 is 10 amino acids. V lost 10 bases, J lost 3 bases, and 3 bases lay in between. CDR3: CATYTGELFF. The sequenced part of the CDR3 DNA is TGCGCCACCTACACCGGGGAG.

Worth noting for this clone: The read ends 3 residues shy of where the CDR3 ends; the end is completed using the germline J gene. This chain joins TRBV20-1 and TRBJ2-7; 11 positions match TRBD2. The germline V gene encodes CDR1 DFQATT and CDR2 SNEGSKA (reference sequence). The CDR3 covers 14 residues. The trim removed 4 bases at V and 0 bases at J, leaving 2 bases unmatched. The sequenced CDR3 bases are TGCAGTGCTAAACTAGCGGGAGTCTCCTACGAG. Its protein is CSAKLAGVSYE. The entire CDR3 is CSAKLAGVSYEQYF.

About this clone itself: The read stops 3 residues short of the end of the CDR3; the missing end is completed from the germline J gene. V and J are TRBV5-1 and TRBJ2-1; maybe TRBD2 (7 bases). The germline CDR1 and CDR2 sequences are SGHRS and YFSETQ. Deletions cut 2 bases from V and 3 bases from J, with 18 bases between. The CDR3 consists of 17 residues. CDR3 sequence: CASSFTPGGDYYNEQFF. The covered CDR3 bases are TGCGCCAGCAGCTTCACTCCGGGGGGCGATTACTACAATGAG.

A word on this clone: The sequenced fragment ends 3 residues before the CDR3 boundary, so the rest is inferred from the germline J gene. This chain uses TRBV6-1 with TRBJ1-6, with TRBD1 as a possible D gene (6 bases). Germline loops: CDR1 MNHNS, CDR2 SASEGT. V was cut by 0 bases and J by 4 bases, with 10 bases left in between. The CDR3 runs 16 residues. The CDR3 protein is CASSEARTAYNSPLHF. The DNA read from the CDR3 is TGTGCCAGCAGTGAAGCTAGGACAGCTTATAATTCACCC.

Turning to this clone: The CDR3 end falls 3 residues outside the read, so it is completed with the germline J gene. The chain links TRBV7-3 to TRBJ2-3; tentatively, D is TRBD1 (6 bases). There are 14 residues in the CDR3. Germline CDR1 reads SGHTA; CDR2 reads FQGTGA. V shed 6 bases and J shed 0 bases, with 10 bases lying between them. CDR3 protein: CASRQGSSTDTQYF. CDR3 bases read: TGTGCCAGCAGACAGGGCTCTAGCACAGATACG.

As for this clone: The missing CDR3 end, 3 residues past where the read stops, is filled in from the germline J gene. The V gene is TRBV2, the J gene TRBJ1-2; TRBD1 is a possible D gene (6 bases). This CDR3 comprises 12 residues. Trimming stripped 2 bases from V and 7 bases from J, with 8 bases between. Germline CDR1 SNHLY, CDR2 FYNNEI. CDR3: CASSEQGSGYTF. CDR3 DNA, as far as it was read: TGTGCCAGCAGTGAACAGGGGTCTGGC.

As to this clone: The read finishes 3 residues shy of the CDR3 end, and the germline J gene is used to complete it. The gene calls are TRBV19 and TRBJ1-2; no firm D call. Trimming removed 8 bases at V and 5 bases at J, with 9 bases between. Looked up from germline, CDR1 is LNHDA and CDR2 is SQIVND (reference sequence). This CDR3 spans 11 amino acids. The covered CDR3 bases are TGTGCCAGTCTCGCGGAGTATGGC. Translation: CASLAEYG. The full CDR3 protein reads CASLAEYGYTF.

Of note for this clone: The read terminates 3 residues ahead of where the CDR3 ends, so the germline J gene completes it. The chain couples TRBV6-1 to TRBJ1-5; D remains ambiguous. CDR3 length: 15 residues. V dropped 1 base and J dropped 8 bases, with 15 bases sitting between them. Per the germline V gene, CDR1 is MNHNS and CDR2 is SASEGT. CDR3 bases read: TGTGCCAGCAGTGAAGTAGCGTGGGTTAGCGAGCCC. It yields the protein CASSEVAWVSEP. The whole CDR3 reads CASSEVAWVSEPQHF.